These T cell receptor beta chains were read from a single sample in a study of blood T cell repertoires in COVID-19. Sequenced by immunoSEQ multiplex PCR; TCRdb stores in-frame clones only, minus some. This table has about 220,000 clones, about 88% appearing once. Material for sequencing was PBMCs or T cells enriched from blood (not recorded which). The origin of the receptors is a woman aged 30 to 39 who had recovered from COVID-19. Each CDR3 is given with its conserved first and last residue. D genes are given only for firm matches. A row's size may be missing; if present it is once, few, many or a size class.

clone_size	v_call	cdr3_length	d_call	j_call	cdr3_nt	cdr3_aa
.	TRBV19	19	TRBD2	TRBJ2-5	TGTGCCAGTAGTTACACCTCCGGTGGACTAGCGGGGGGTTCGGAGACCCAGTACTTC	CASSYTSGGLAGGSETQYF
.	TRBV9	17	TRBD1	TRBJ1-1	TGTGCCAGCAGCGTAGCCCCATCGGGGACAGGGGGTACTGAAGCTTTCTTT	CASSVAPSGTGGTEAFF
few	TRBV3-1/TRBV3-2	15	.	TRBJ2-5	TGTGCCAGCAGCCAAATGCCGGGACTCAAAGAGACCCAGTACTTC	CASSQMPGLKETQYF
many	TRBV5-1	14	TRBD1	TRBJ1-1	TGCGCCAGCAGCCCCCAGACAGGGGCCACTGAAGCTTTCTTT	CASSPQTGATEAFF
.	TRBV21-1	18	.	TRBJ1-5	TGTGCCAGCAGCCCTCCCCCGGGACATATTAATAGCAATCAGCCCCAGCATTTT	CASSPPPGHINSNQPQHF
.	TRBV7-8	20	TRBD2	TRBJ2-3	TGTGCCAGCAGCACCCCAGGGCTAGCGGGGGCGCATCCTAGCACAGATACGCAGTATTTT	CASSTPGLAGAHPSTDTQYF
.	TRBV4-2	14	.	TRBJ2-2	TGTGCCAGCAGCCAAGATATGCGCGTCGGGGAGCTGTTTTTT	CASSQDMRVGELFF
.	TRBV7-2	14	.	TRBJ1-3	TGTGCCAGCAGCTTAGGAGGGACTGGAAACACCATATATTTT	CASSLGGTGNTIYF
once	TRBV27	12	.	TRBJ1-3	TGTGCCAGCAATAGCTCTGGAAACACCATATATTTT	CASNSSGNTIYF
.	TRBV18	17	.	TRBJ2-5	TGTGCCAGCTCACTGCTTCTCCGTACAGCCCAACAAGAGACCCAGTACTTC	CASSLLLRTAQQETQYF
once	TRBV15	17	TRBD2	TRBJ2-2	TGTGCCACCAGCAGAGATTTAGCGGGGGGGCCGAACGGGGAGCTGTTTTTT	CATSRDLAGGPNGELFF
.	TRBV27	16	.	TRBJ1-3	TGTGCCAGCAGTTTGGACTTTAGGACCTCTGGAAACACCATATATTTT	CASSLDFRTSGNTIYF
.	TRBV29-1	12	.	TRBJ2-1	TGCAGCGTTGACGGGGGAACCAATGAGCAGTTCTTC	CSVDGGTNEQFF
.	TRBV7-2	14	TRBD1	TRBJ1-2	TGTGCCAGCAGAACTGGACAGGGTATCTATGGCTACACCTTC	CASRTGQGIYGYTF
.	TRBV5-6	13	.	TRBJ2-4	TGTGCCAGCAGCTTGGGACTAAAAAACATTCAGTACTTC	CASSLGLKNIQYF
.	TRBV19	18	.	TRBJ1-5	TGTGCCTCGCAAGTAGTCCGTGAACGAGGATATAGCAATCAGCCCCAGCATTTT	CASQVVRERGYSNQPQHF
.	TRBV5-8	18	TRBD1	TRBJ1-5	TGTGCCAGCAGCTTTGGACAGGGGGGGTTCGGGGGCAATCAGCCCCAGCATTTT	CASSFGQGGFGGNQPQHF
.	TRBV21-1	15	.	TRBJ1-1	TGTGCCAGCAGCAAAAATCTCCGGGACAGAACTGAAGCTTTCTTT	CASSKNLRDRTEAFF
.	TRBV6-5	15	TRBD1	TRBJ1-2	TGTGCCAGCACTCAGCAGGGACAGGGGGCAAATGGCTACACCTTC	CASTQQGQGANGYTF
.	TRBV2	15	TRBD1	TRBJ2-3	TGTGCCAGCCTACGCTACAGGGGGCGATCAGATACGCAGTATTTT	CASLRYRGRSDTQYF
.	TRBV9	17	.	TRBJ2-5	TGTGCCAGCAGCGTAGCTCGGGGGGCAATGGTCCAAGAGACCCAGTACTTC	CASSVARGAMVQETQYF
.	TRBV29-1	14	.	TRBJ1-6	TGCAGCGTTGAGTCCTGGGGCAGGAATTCACCCCTCCACTTT	CSVESWGRNSPLHF
.	TRBV5-1	15	TRBD2	TRBJ2-1	TGCGCCAGCAGAAAGACTAGCGGGGTTTACAATGAGCAGTTCTTC	CASRKTSGVYNEQFF
.	TRBV4-2	14	TRBD1	TRBJ1-5	TGTGCCAGCAACCCGACAGGGAGAGGACAGCCCCAGCATTTT	CASNPTGRGQPQHF
.	TRBV29-1	14	TRBD1	TRBJ1-2	TGCAGCGTTGAGACAGACAGGGACTTTGGTGGCTACACCTTC	CSVETDRDFGGYTF
.	TRBV7-2	15	TRBD2	TRBJ2-3	TGTGCCAGCAGCTTGGCGGGGGGGCTTGCAGATACGCAGTATTTT	CASSLAGGLADTQYF
.	TRBV2	13	.	TRBJ2-7	TGTGCCAGCAGTGAAAGCCCGCCTTACGAGCAGTACTTC	CASSESPPYEQYF
.	TRBV20-1	13	.	TRBJ2-2	TGCAGTGCTAGTGCCGGGTACACCGGGGAGCTGTTTTTT	CSASAGYTGELFF
.	TRBV11-2	15	.	TRBJ2-3	TGTGCCAGCAGCTTAGATGGCAGTATTTCAGATACGCAGTATTTT	CASSLDGSISDTQYF
.	TRBV4-3	19	TRBD2	TRBJ2-1	TGCGCCAGCAGCCAAGATGACTCTTTCGGGGGGGGACCTTTGAATGAGCAGTTCTTC	CASSQDDSFGGGPLNEQFF
.	TRBV4-3	16	TRBD1	TRBJ1-2	TGCGCCAGCAGACGGACAGGGGGCTCGGGTAACTATGGCTACACCTTC	CASRRTGGSGNYGYTF
.	TRBV2	16	TRBD2	TRBJ2-5	TGTGCCAGCAGTGGGGGTAGCGGGGGAGTCCAAGAGACCCAGTACTTC	CASSGGSGGVQETQYF
.	TRBV9	16	TRBD2	TRBJ2-3	TGTGCCAGCAGCGGAAGAGCGGGGGGGGGCACAGATACGCAGTATTTT	CASSGRAGGGTDTQYF
.	TRBV18	15	TRBD1	TRBJ1-1	TGTGCCAGCTCACCCTTACAGGGGGCGAACACTGAAGCTTTCTTT	CASSPLQGANTEAFF
.	TRBV4-1	16	TRBD1	TRBJ1-1	TGCGCCAGCAGCCAAGGGGACAGGTTAGAGGGAACTGAAGCTTTCTTT	CASSQGDRLEGTEAFF
.	TRBV7-9	13	.	TRBJ1-2	TGTGCCAGCAGCTTTTCTGGTAGGGAGGTTGACACCTTC	CASSFSGREVDTF
.	TRBV7-6	16	TRBD2	TRBJ2-7	TGTGCCAGCAGCCCACAGAGCGGGGGGGCGCTCTACGAGCAGTACTTC	CASSPQSGGALYEQYF
.	TRBV5-4	14	.	TRBJ2-7	TGTGCCAGCAGCTTGGGACAGGCAAACTACGAGCAGTACTTC	CASSLGQANYEQYF
.	TRBV15	14	.	TRBJ2-5	TGTGCCACCAGCAGAGATAGGGGTAAAGAGACCCAGTACTTC	CATSRDRGKETQYF
.	TRBV7-6	11	.	TRBJ1-6	TGTGCCAGCAGCTTAGTGGCCCCCCTCCACTTT	CASSLVAPLHF
.	TRBV19	12	TRBD1	TRBJ2-7	TGTGCCACCGGACAGGGCGGCTACGAGCAGTACTTC	CATGQGGYEQYF
few	TRBV15	15	.	TRBJ1-5	TGTGCCACCAGCAGGGACAGCTTAAACAATCAGCCCCAGCATTTT	CATSRDSLNNQPQHF
.	TRBV6-6	16	.	TRBJ2-1	TGTGCCAGCAGTTACTCGCAAGGGGGGGGGTACAATGAGCAGTTCTTC	CASSYSQGGGYNEQFF
.	TRBV7-9	14	TRBD2	TRBJ2-1	TGTGCCAGCGGAAAGGGACTAGCGCACAATGAGCAGTTCTTC	CASGKGLAHNEQFF
.	TRBV7-9	15	.	TRBJ1-4	TGTGCCAGCAGCTTAGTGGGAGAGGGTGAGGAAAAACTGTTTTTT	CASSLVGEGEEKLFF
.	TRBV9	14	.	TRBJ2-3	TGTGCCAGCAGTGGGGGGTCTAGTGCAGATACGCAGTATTTT	CASSGGSSADTQYF
.	TRBV5-1	15	TRBD1	TRBJ2-2	TGCGCCAGCAGCCCGGACAGGGAACTGGTCGGGGAGCTGTTTTTT	CASSPDRELVGELFF
few	TRBV6-2/TRBV6-3	17	.	TRBJ2-7	TGTGCCAGCAGTCTAGCCCGCAGGACCACCAGCTCCTACGAGCAGTACTTC	CASSLARRTTSSYEQYF
once	TRBV19	15	.	TRBJ1-5	TGTGCCAGTAGTATTGGGAGTAGCGGCAATCAGCCCCAGCATTTT	CASSIGSSGNQPQHF
.	TRBV7-3	13	.	TRBJ1-1	TGTGCCAGCAGCCTACGGGGGAACACTGAAGCTTTCTTT	CASSLRGNTEAFF
.	TRBV5-8	16	.	TRBJ1-6	TGTGCCAGCAGCTTGGGTCAGGAGGGCGTCGGTTCACCCCTCCACTTT	CASSLGQEGVGSPLHF
.	TRBV2	16	.	TRBJ2-7	TGTGCCAGCAGTGACATGGCCATAGAGCTAGGCTACGAGCAGTACTTC	CASSDMAIELGYEQYF
.	TRBV4-1	16	TRBD2	TRBJ2-7	TGCGCCAGCAGCCAAGATCGAGCGGGGGGCCCCTACGAGCAGTACTTC	CASSQDRAGGPYEQYF
.	TRBV2	15	.	TRBJ1-5	TGTGCCAGCAGCTCGGGGGGATATAGCAATCAGCCCCAGCATTTT	CASSSGGYSNQPQHF
.	TRBV3-1/TRBV3-2	14	.	TRBJ2-7	TGTGCCAGCAGCCTAATCCCAGGCGGGGACGAGCAGTACTTC	CASSLIPGGDEQYF
.	TRBV13	15	TRBD1	TRBJ2-7	TGTGCCAGCAGCTATGGGACAGGGACAATGTACGAGCAGTACTTC	CASSYGTGTMYEQYF
.	TRBV4-1	12	.	TRBJ2-3	TGCGCCAGCAGCCGCGTAGAAGATACGCAGTATTTT	CASSRVEDTQYF
.	TRBV12-5	14	TRBD1	TRBJ2-7	TGTGCTAGTGGTTTCCGGGACAGGGGCTACGAGCAGTACTTC	CASGFRDRGYEQYF
.	TRBV2	15	.	TRBJ1-2	TGTGCCAGCACTAGAACAGGCGACTTGCTCAGGGGCTACACCTTC	CASTRTGDLLRGYTF